Below, one TCR beta chain is given with its context. The antigen remains undetermined. This sample was taken from a study of identifying expanded T cells in peripheral blood. Data came from immunoSEQ multiplex PCR; TCRdb stores just in-frame clones and leaves some out. The table has around 100,000 clones, 88% seen once. Overall study results and limits: About 1.2 clones differed between technical replicates, versus around 15 and 19 over time.

Trimming removed 2 bases from V and 0 bases from J, with 10 bases in between. The CDR3 is 15 residues long. Per the germline V gene, CDR1 is MNHEY and CDR2 is SVGAGI. The TCR comes from a person aged 18-70 years in good health. Sequencing was done on a sample of blood. The J gene is TRBJ1-2, the V gene TRBV6-5; maybe TRBD1 (5 bases). As DNA, the CDR3 is TGTGCCAGCAGTTACGGTGTAGGGGCTAACTATGGCTACACCTTC. It yields the protein CASSYGVGANYGYTF.